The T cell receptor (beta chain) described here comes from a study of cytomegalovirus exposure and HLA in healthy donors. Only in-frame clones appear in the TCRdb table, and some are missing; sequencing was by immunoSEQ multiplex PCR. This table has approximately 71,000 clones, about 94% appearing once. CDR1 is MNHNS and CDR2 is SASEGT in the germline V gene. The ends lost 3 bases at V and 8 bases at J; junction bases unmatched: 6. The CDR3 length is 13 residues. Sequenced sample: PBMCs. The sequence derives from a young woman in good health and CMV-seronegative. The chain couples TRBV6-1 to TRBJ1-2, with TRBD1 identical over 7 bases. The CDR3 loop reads CASSENRGNGYTF. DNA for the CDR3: TGTGCCAGCAGTGAGAACAGGGGAAACGGCTACACCTTC.